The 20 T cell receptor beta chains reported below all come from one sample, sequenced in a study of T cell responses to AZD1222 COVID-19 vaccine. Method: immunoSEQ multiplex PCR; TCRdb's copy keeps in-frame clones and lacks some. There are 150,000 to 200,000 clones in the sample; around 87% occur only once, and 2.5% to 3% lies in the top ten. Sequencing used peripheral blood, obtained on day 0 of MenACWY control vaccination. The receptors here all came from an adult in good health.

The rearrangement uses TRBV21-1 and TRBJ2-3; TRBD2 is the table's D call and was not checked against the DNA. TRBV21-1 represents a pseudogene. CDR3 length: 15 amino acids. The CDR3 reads CASRLAGGPTDTQYF. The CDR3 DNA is TGTGCCAGCAGACTAGCGGGAGGACCCACAGATACGCAGTATTTT.

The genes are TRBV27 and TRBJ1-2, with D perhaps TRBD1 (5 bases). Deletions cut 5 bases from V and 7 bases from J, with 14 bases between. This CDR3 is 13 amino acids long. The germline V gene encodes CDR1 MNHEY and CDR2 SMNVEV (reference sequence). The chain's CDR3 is CASSRQGVSGYTF. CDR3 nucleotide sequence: TGTGCCAGCAGTCGGCAGGGAGTAAGTGGCTACACCTTC.

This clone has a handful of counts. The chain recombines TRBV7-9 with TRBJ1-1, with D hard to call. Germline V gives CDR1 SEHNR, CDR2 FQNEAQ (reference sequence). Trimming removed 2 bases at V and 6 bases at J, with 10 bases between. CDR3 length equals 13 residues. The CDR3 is CASSLTLRPEAFF. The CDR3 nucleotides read TGTGCCAGCAGCTTAACTCTGAGACCTGAAGCTTTCTTT. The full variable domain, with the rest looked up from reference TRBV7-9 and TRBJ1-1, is DTGVSQNPRHKITKRGQNVTFRCDPISEHNRLYWYRQTLGQGPEFLTYFQNEAQLEKSRLLSDRFSAERPKGSFSTLEIQRTEQGDSAMYLCASSLTLRPEAFFGQGTRLTVV.

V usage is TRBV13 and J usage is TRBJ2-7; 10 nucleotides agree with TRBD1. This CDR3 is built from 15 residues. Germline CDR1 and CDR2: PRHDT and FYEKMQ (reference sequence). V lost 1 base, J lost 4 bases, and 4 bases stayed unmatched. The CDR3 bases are TGTGCCAGCAGCTTAGTTGGGACAGGGGAGTACGAGCAGTACTTC. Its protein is CASSLVGTGEYEQYF.

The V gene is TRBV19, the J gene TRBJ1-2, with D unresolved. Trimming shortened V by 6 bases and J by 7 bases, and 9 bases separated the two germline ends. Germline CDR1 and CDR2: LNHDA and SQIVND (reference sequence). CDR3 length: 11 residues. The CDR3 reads CASRVGGGYTF. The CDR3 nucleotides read TGTGCCAGTAGAGTAGGCGGTGGCTACACCTTC.

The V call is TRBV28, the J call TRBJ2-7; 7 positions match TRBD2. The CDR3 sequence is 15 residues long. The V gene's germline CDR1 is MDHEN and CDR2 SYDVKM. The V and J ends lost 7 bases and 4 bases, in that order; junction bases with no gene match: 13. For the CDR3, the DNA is TGTGCCAGCATTCAGCGGGGCACTAGCAGGTACGAGCAGTACTTC. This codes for CASIQRGTSRYEQYF.

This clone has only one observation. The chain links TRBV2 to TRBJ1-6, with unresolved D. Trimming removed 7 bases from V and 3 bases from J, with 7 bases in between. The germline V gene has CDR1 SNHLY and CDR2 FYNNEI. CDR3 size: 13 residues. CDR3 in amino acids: CASNGIYNSPLHF. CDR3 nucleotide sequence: TGTGCCAGCAACGGCATCTATAATTCACCCCTCCACTTT.

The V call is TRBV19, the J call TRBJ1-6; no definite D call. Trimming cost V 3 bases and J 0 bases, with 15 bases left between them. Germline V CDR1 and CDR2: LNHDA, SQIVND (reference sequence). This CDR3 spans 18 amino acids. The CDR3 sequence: CASSIGRRNSSYNSPLHF. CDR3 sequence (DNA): TGTGCCAGTAGTATCGGTCGACGGAACAGCTCCTATAATTCACCCCTCCACTTT. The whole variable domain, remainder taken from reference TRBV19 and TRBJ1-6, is DGGITQSPKYLFRKEGQNVTLSCEQNLNHDAMYWYRQDPGQGLRLIYYSQIVNDFQKGDIAEGYSVSREKKESFPLTVTSAQKNPTAFYLCASSIGRRNSSYNSPLHFGNGTRLTVT.

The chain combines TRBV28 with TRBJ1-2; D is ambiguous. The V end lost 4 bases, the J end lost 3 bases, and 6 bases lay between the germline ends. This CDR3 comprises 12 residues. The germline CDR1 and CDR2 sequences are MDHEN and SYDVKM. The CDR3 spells CASSSTDYGYTF. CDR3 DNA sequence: TGTGCCAGCAGTTCCACAGACTATGGCTACACCTTC.

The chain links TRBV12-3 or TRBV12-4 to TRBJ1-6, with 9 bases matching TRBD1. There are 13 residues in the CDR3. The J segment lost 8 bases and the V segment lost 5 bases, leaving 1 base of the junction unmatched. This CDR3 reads CASSTGGDSPLHF. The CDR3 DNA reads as TGTGCCAGCAGTACAGGGGGCGATTCACCCCTCCACTTT.

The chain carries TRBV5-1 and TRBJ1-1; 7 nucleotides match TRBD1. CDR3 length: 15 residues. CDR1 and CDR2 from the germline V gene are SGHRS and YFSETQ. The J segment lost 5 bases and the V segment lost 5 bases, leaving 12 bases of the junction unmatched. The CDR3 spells CASSYEQGLKTEAFF. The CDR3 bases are TGCGCCAGCAGTTATGAACAGGGGCTTAAGACTGAAGCTTTCTTT.

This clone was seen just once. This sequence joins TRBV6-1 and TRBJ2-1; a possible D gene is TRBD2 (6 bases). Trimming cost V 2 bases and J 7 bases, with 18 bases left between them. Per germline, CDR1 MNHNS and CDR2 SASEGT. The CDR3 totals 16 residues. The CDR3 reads CASSERGSGSRNEQFF. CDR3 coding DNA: TGTGCCAGCAGTGAAAGAGGAAGCGGGTCTCGGAATGAGCAGTTCTTC.

Here the CDR3 DNA reads TGTGCCAGCAGTCCCCTGGCAGTCTTGCGTTCCTACGAGCAGTACTTC. As protein: CASSPLAVLRSYEQYF. V and J are TRBV27 and TRBJ2-7; D remains ambiguous. V lost 5 bases to trimming and J lost 1 base, with 18 bases between them. The CDR3 runs to 16 residues. CDR1 is MNHEY and CDR2 is SMNVEV in the germline V gene (reference sequence).

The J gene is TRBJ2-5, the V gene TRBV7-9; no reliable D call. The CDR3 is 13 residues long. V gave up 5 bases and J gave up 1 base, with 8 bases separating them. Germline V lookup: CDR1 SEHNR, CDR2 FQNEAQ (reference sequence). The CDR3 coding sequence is TGTGCCAGCAGCGGACCTCCCCAAGAGACCCAGTACTTC. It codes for CASSGPPQETQYF. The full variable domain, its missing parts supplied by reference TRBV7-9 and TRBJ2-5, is DTGVSQNPRHKITKRGQNVTFRCDPISEHNRLYWYRQTLGQGPEFLTYFQNEAQLEKSRLLSDRFSAERPKGSFSTLEIQRTEQGDSAMYLCASSGPPQETQYFGPGTRLLVL.

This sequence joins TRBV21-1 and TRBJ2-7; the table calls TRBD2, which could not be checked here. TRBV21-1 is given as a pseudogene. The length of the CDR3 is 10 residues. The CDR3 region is CASSSREQYF. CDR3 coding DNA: TGTGCCAGCAGCTCGCGGGAGCAGTACTTC.

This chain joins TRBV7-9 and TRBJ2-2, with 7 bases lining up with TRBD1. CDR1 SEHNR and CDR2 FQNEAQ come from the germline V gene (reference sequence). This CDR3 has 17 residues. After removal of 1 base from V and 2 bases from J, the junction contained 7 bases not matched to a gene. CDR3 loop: CASSLEGGRPNTGELFF. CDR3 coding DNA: TGTGCCAGCAGCTTAGAAGGGGGCCGACCCAACACCGGGGAGCTGTTTTTT.

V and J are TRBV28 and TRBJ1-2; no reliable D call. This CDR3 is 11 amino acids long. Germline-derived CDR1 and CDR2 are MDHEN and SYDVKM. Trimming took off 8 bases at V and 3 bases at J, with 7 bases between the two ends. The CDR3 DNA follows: TGTGCCAGCGCGGGATACTATGGCTACACCTTC. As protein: CASAGYYGYTF.

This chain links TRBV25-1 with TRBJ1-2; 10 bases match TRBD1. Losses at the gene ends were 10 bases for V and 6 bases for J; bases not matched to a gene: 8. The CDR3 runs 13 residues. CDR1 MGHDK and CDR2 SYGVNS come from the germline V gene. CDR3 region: CATTGTGDNGYTF. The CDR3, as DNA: TGTGCCACCACGGGGACAGGGGATAATGGCTACACCTTC.

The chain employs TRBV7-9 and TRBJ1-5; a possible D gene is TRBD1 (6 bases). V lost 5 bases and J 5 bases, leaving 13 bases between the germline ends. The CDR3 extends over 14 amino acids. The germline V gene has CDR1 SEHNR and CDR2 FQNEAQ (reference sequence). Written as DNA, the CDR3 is TGTGCCAGCAGCACAGACAGGCCGGATCAGCCCCAGCATTTT. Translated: CASSTDRPDQPQHF.

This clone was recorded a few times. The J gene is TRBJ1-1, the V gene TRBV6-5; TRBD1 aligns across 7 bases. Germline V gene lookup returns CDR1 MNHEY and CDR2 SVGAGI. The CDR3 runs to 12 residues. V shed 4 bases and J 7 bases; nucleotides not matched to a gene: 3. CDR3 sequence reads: CASSSQGVEAFF. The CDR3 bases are TGTGCCAGCAGTTCTCAGGGGGTTGAAGCTTTCTTT.